The 27 T cell receptor beta chains presented below share a single source sample, sequenced in a study of Ad26.COV2.S vaccination and SARS-CoV-2 variants. Only in-frame clones appear in the TCRdb table, and some are missing; sequencing was by immunoSEQ multiplex PCR. The sample carries about 280,000 clones, around 87% recorded once. This sample's treatment: 15 to 20 received Ad26.COV2.S at low or high dose, single or two shots; a few received placebo; per-sample allocation not given. Sampling occurred on day 63 after the first vaccine or placebo injection. Sample: peripheral blood, taken in a trial of Ad26.COV2.S vaccine versus placebo. These TCRs come from a person between 18 and 59 years old who received the Ad26.COV2.S COVID-19 vaccine or a placebo.

This chain joins TRBV5-8 and TRBJ2-5, with D possibly TRBD1 on 5 matching bases. The length of the CDR3 is 19 residues. In germline, CDR1 is SGHTS, CDR2 YDEGEE. Trimming removed 3 bases at V and 5 bases at J, with 29 bases between. The CDR3 is CASSSGRLFGPRQKETQYF. The CDR3 DNA reads TGTGCCAGCAGCTCCGGAAGGTTATTTGGGCCGCGACAGAAGGAGACCCAGTACTTC.

The chain joins TRBV9 to TRBJ1-2; D is unclear. V lost 0 bases, J lost 3 bases, and 9 bases lay in between. Germline-derived CDR1 and CDR2 are SGDLS and YYNGEE. There are 14 residues in the CDR3. The CDR3 sequence: CASSVVEGHYGYTF. As DNA, the CDR3 is TGTGCCAGCAGCGTAGTGGAGGGCCACTATGGCTACACCTTC. Variable domain in full (rest from reference TRBV9 and TRBJ1-2): DSGVTQTPKHLITATGQRVTLRCSPRSGDLSVYWYQQSLDQGLQFLIQYYNGEERAKGNILERFSAQQFPDLHSELNLSSLELGDSALYFCASSVVEGHYGYTFGSGTRLTVV.

J is TRBJ1-1 and V is TRBV6-5, with D tentatively TRBD1 (6 bases). Per the germline V gene, CDR1 is MNHEY and CDR2 is SVGAGI. V was cut by 6 bases and J by 0 bases, with 11 bases left in between. The CDR3 totals 14 residues. Here the CDR3 DNA reads TGTGCCAGCAGAGTCGACAGGATGAACACTGAAGCTTTCTTT. Its protein is CASRVDRMNTEAFF.

The chain carries TRBV27 and TRBJ2-1; D is possibly TRBD2 (5 bases). Germline V gene data show CDR1 as MNHEY and CDR2 as SMNVEV (reference sequence). The V and J ends lost 5 bases and 6 bases respectively, with 17 bases between them. The CDR3 loop spans 15 amino acids. The CDR3 protein is CASSPLPLEPNEQFF. The DNA of the CDR3 is TGTGCCAGCAGTCCCTTGCCACTAGAACCCAATGAGCAGTTCTTC.

This sequence joins TRBV3-1 (or the pseudogene TRBV3-2) and TRBJ2-7; perhaps TRBD2 as D (6 bases). The CDR3 is 16 amino acids. Trimming cost V 0 bases and J 1 base, with 13 bases left between them. Germline assignment: CDR1 LGHDT and CDR2 YNNKEL (reference sequence). CDR3 DNA: TGTGCCAGCAGCCAAGATAGGCGGGCGGGATCCTACGAGCAGTACTTC. Its protein is CASSQDRRAGSYEQYF.

The chain has TRBV6-5 and TRBJ2-3; perhaps TRBD1 as D (5 bases). This CDR3 is 14 amino acids long. V lost 2 bases and J 2 bases, leaving 8 bases between the germline ends. Germline V CDR1 and CDR2: MNHEY, SVGAGI. In DNA form, the CDR3 reads TGTGCCAGCAGTTACGGCAGGGCCACAGATACGCAGTATTTT. It yields the protein CASSYGRATDTQYF.

The gene calls are TRBV9 and TRBJ2-1; D gene ambiguous. CDR3 length equals 15 residues. Germline-derived CDR1 and CDR2 are SGDLS and YYNGEE. The ends were cut back, 2 bases at V and 2 bases at J, with 11 bases in the middle. The CDR3 nucleotides are TGTGCCAGCAGCGTTACTCTAGGACCCTACAATGAGCAGTTCTTC. It encodes CASSVTLGPYNEQFF.

CDR3 DNA: TGTGCCAGCAGCCCCCAGGGGGCCGAACGGGAAAAACTGTTTTTT. Its protein is CASSPQGAEREKLFF. The chain links TRBV3-1 (or the pseudogene TRBV3-2) to TRBJ1-4; 8 bases align to TRBD1. The CDR3 runs 15 residues. Germline CDR1 and CDR2: LGHDT and YNNKEL (reference sequence). The V gene end was trimmed by 4 bases and the J gene end by 8 bases; junction bases not matched to a gene: 9.

The rearrangement uses TRBV7-9 and TRBJ1-4; no definite D call. V lost 3 bases and J 8 bases, leaving 4 bases between the germline ends. CDR1 and CDR2 from the germline V gene are SEHNR and FQNEAQ (reference sequence). CDR3 length: 11 residues. Here the CDR3 reads CASSFKEKLFF. CDR3 sequence (DNA): TGTGCCAGCAGCTTTAAGGAAAAACTGTTTTTT.

This clone was observed a single time. V usage is TRBV18 and J usage is TRBJ2-1, with 8 bases identical to TRBD2. Germline values: CDR1 KGHSH, CDR2 LQKENI. This CDR3 spans 18 amino acids. V dropped 2 bases and J dropped 1; count of bases not matched to a gene: 10. In DNA, the CDR3 is TGTGCCAGCTCACCATGGGGCGGGGGGCTGATTTCCTACAATGAGCAGTTCTTC. This codes for CASSPWGGGLISYNEQFF.

The chain has TRBV18 and TRBJ1-5; D remains ambiguous. With 0 bases removed from V and 6 bases from J, the gap between germline ends came to 12 bases. The germline V gene has CDR1 KGHSH and CDR2 LQKENI. CDR3 size: 15 residues. Here the CDR3 reads CASSPPPGWGQPQHF. The CDR3, as DNA: TGTGCCAGCTCACCACCGCCCGGGTGGGGTCAGCCCCAGCATTTT.

This sequence joins TRBV2 and TRBJ1-1; the D gene is possibly TRBD1 (6 bases). V lost 6 bases and J 4 bases, leaving 12 bases between the germline ends. The germline CDR1 and CDR2 sequences are SNHLY and FYNNEI. The CDR3 runs to 13 residues. The CDR3 loop is CASSGGRVTEAFF. CDR3 nucleotides: TGTGCCAGCAGCGGGGGGCGCGTCACTGAAGCTTTCTTT.

The chain employs TRBV30 and TRBJ2-2; 9 bases fit TRBD2. This CDR3 is built from 13 residues. The V segment lost 5 bases and the J segment 5 bases; nucleotides outside the gene matches: 3. Germline loops: CDR1 GTSNPN, CDR2 SVGIG (reference sequence). The CDR3 bases are TGTGCCTGGGCTAGCGGGACTACCGGGGAGCTGTTTTTT. It specifies CAWASGTTGELFF.

J is TRBJ1-4 and V is TRBV7-9; D is ambiguous. V was trimmed by 3 bases and J by 4 bases, leaving 9 bases between them. The V gene's germline CDR1 is SEHNR and CDR2 FQNEAQ (reference sequence). The CDR3 loop spans 14 amino acids. The CDR3: CASSFFQDNEKLFF. CDR3 bases: TGTGCCAGCAGCTTTTTTCAGGATAATGAAAAACTGTTTTTT.

The gene calls are TRBV11-3 and TRBJ2-7; tentatively, D is TRBD1 or TRBD2 (6 bases each). CDR3 length: 14 amino acids. V was clipped by 5 bases and J by 2 bases, with 13 bases between them. In germline, CDR1 is SGHNT, CDR2 YENEEA. The CDR3 nucleotides read TGTGCCAGCAGCCCCGGGGGCGGAGCCTACGAGCAGTACTTC. This sequence encodes CASSPGGGAYEQYF.

This rearrangement joins TRBV18 to TRBJ2-2; TRBD1 is a possible D gene (6 bases). This CDR3 has 18 residues. V lost 1 base to trimming and J lost 5 bases, with 20 bases between them. Germline values: CDR1 KGHSH, CDR2 LQKENI. CDR3 in DNA: TGTGCCAGCTCACCACGGGCCCCTTTACCGGGGACAACCGGGGAGCTGTTTTTT. Translation: CASSPRAPLPGTTGELFF.

Turning to this clone: Different DNA sequences within this sample yield the same CDR3. J is TRBJ1-2 and V is TRBV7-2, with a possible D match to TRBD1 (5 bases). The CDR3 covers 15 residues. The germline V and J ends were trimmed by 0 bases and 2 bases, with 10 bases remaining between them. CDR1 is SGHTA and CDR2 is FQGNSA in the germline V gene. CDR3 sequence reads: CASSLARDRNYGYTF. The CDR3, as DNA: TGTGCCAGCAGCTTAGCACGAGACAGAAACTATGGCTACACCTTC.

V usage is TRBV4-1 and J usage is TRBJ2-2; 9 bases map to TRBD1. CDR3 length: 16 residues. CDR1 MGHRA and CDR2 YSYEKL come from the germline V gene. V was clipped by 4 bases and J by 6 bases; unmatched bases: 9. The CDR3 region has the DNA TGCGCCAGCAGCCCAACCGGGACAGGGTCTGCCGGGGAGCTGTTTTTT. Its protein is CASSPTGTGSAGELFF.

The chain combines TRBV5-4 with TRBJ1-2; D not resolved. V was shortened by 1 base and J by 3 bases, with 10 bases between the two germline ends. The CDR3 consists of 14 residues. CDR1 is SGHNT and CDR2 is YYREEE in the germline V gene (reference sequence). The CDR3 protein is CASSLFSQHYGYTF. CDR3 nucleotides: TGTGCCAGCAGCTTGTTCTCACAACACTATGGCTACACCTTC. The variable domain in full, completed from reference TRBV5-4 and TRBJ1-2, reads ETGVTQSPTHLIKTRGQQVTLRCSSQSGHNTVSWYQQALGQGPQFIFQYYREEENGRGNFPPRFSGLQFPNYSSELNVNALELDDSALYLCASSLFSQHYGYTFGSGTRLTVV.

The CDR3 region is CASSETGTGGYEQYF. For the CDR3, the DNA is TGTGCCAGCAGTGAAACCGGGACAGGGGGCTACGAGCAGTACTTC. This chain joins TRBV2 and TRBJ2-7, with TRBD1 matching 11 bases. V lost 2 bases to trimming and J lost 3 bases; unmatched junction nucleotides: 3. The CDR3 contains 15 residues. The germline V gene encodes CDR1 SNHLY and CDR2 FYNNEI. The full variable domain, rest sourced from reference TRBV2 and TRBJ2-7, is EPEVTQTPSHQVTQMGQEVILRCVPISNHLYFYWYRQILGQKVEFLVSFYNNEISEKSEIFDDQFSVERPDGSNFTLKIRSTKLEDSAMYFCASSETGTGGYEQYFGPGTRLTVT.

The J gene is TRBJ2-1, the V gene TRBV6-5; 13 bases map to TRBD2. The trim removed 7 bases at V and 5 bases at J, leaving 5 bases unmatched. This CDR3 comprises 15 residues. Per the germline V gene, CDR1 is MNHEY and CDR2 is SVGAGI. The CDR3: CASNPGTSGNNEQFF. CDR3 in DNA: TGTGCCAGCAACCCCGGGACTAGCGGGAACAATGAGCAGTTCTTC.

The V call is TRBV10-3, the J call TRBJ2-3; a weak D match, TRBD2 (5 bases). CDR3 length: 14 amino acids. Trimming took 3 bases from V and 5 from J, leaving 12 bases between them. Germline loops: CDR1 ENHRY, CDR2 SYGVKD. This CDR3 reads CAISDTNEGDTQYF. DNA of the CDR3: TGTGCCATCAGTGACACCAATGAGGGAGATACGCAGTATTTT.

The V call is TRBV29-1, the J call TRBJ2-7; D gene ambiguous. The CDR3 is made up of 12 amino acids. V was shortened by 4 bases and J by 3 bases, with 10 bases between the two germline ends. Per the germline V gene, CDR1 is SQVTM and CDR2 is ANQGSEA. CDR3 loop: CSVARLGYEQYF. In nucleotides, the CDR3 is TGCAGCGTTGCAAGGCTTGGCTACGAGCAGTACTTC.

J is TRBJ2-1 and V is TRBV27; D not resolved. The CDR3 runs to 14 residues. The germline V gene encodes CDR1 MNHEY and CDR2 SMNVEV (reference sequence). With 1 base removed from V and 0 bases from J, the gap between germline ends came to 4 bases. The CDR3 reads CASSLLTSYNEQFF. The CDR3 nucleotides read TGTGCCAGCAGTTTATTGACCTCCTACAATGAGCAGTTCTTC.

This clone was found a few times. The chain links TRBV7-9 to TRBJ1-2; 7 bases fit TRBD1. J gave up 2 bases and V 4 bases, and 1 base lay outside the gene matches. Per the germline V gene, CDR1 is SEHNR and CDR2 is FQNEAQ (reference sequence). The CDR3 is 13 residues long. The CDR3 DNA reads TGTGCCAGCAGCTCGGGACAGAACTATGGCTACACCTTC. It encodes CASSSGQNYGYTF.

The chain recombines TRBV4-1 with TRBJ2-7; no clear D gene. Germline V gene sequence: CDR1 MGHRA, CDR2 YSYEKL. Trimming stripped 0 bases from V and 7 bases from J, with 16 bases between. This CDR3 spans 15 amino acids. CDR3 protein: CASSQDMGATREQYF. CDR3 coding DNA: TGCGCCAGCAGCCAAGATATGGGTGCCACGAGGGAGCAGTACTTC.

The chain carries TRBV5-1 and TRBJ1-1, with 8 bases lining up with TRBD1. This CDR3 comprises 15 residues. The J segment lost 7 bases and the V segment lost 1 base, leaving 9 bases of the junction unmatched. Germline CDR1 SGHRS, CDR2 YFSETQ. CDR3 residues: CASSLSPGGEGEAFF. CDR3 coding DNA: TGCGCCAGCAGCTTGTCTCCAGGGGGCGAAGGTGAAGCTTTCTTT. Full variable domain (rest looked up from reference TRBV5-1 and TRBJ1-1): KAGVTQTPRYLIKTRGQQVTLSCSPISGHRSVSWYQQTPGQGLQFLFEYFSETQRNKGNFPGRFSGRQFSNSRSEMNVSTLELGDSALYLCASSLSPGGEGEAFFGQGTRLTVV.